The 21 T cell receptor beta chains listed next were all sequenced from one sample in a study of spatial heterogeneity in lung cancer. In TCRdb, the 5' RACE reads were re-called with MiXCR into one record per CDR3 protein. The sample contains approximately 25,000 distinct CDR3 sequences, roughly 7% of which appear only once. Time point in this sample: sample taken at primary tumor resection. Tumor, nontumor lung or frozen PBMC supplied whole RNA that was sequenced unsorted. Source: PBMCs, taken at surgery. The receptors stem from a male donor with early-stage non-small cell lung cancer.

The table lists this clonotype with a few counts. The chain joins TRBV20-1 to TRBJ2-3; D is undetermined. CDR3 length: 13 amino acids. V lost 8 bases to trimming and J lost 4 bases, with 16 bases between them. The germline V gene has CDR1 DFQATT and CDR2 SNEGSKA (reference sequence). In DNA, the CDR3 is TGCAGTCACATAGGGCGTGGGGCAGATACGCAGTATTTT. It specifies CSHIGRGADTQYF.

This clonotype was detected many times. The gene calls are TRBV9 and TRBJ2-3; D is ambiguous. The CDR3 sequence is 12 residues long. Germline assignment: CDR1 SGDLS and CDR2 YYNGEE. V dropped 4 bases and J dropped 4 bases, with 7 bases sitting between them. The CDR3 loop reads CASSLSADTQYF. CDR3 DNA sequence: TGTGCCAGCAGCCTAAGTGCAGATACGCAGTATTTT.

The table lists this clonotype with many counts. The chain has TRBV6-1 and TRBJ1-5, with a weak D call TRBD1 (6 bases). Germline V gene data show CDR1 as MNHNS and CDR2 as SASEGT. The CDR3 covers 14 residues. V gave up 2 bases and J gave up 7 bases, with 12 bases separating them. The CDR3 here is CASSETWGQQPQHF. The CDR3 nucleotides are TGTGCCAGCAGTGAAACGTGGGGGCAGCAGCCCCAGCATTTT.

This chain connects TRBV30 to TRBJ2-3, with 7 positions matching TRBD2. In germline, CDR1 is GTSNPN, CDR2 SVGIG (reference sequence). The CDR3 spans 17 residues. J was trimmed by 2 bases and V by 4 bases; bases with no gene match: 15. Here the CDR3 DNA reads TGTGCCTGGATAAACCTTGGGGGGGACGGTTACACAGATACGCAGTATTTT. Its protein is CAWINLGGDGYTDTQYF.

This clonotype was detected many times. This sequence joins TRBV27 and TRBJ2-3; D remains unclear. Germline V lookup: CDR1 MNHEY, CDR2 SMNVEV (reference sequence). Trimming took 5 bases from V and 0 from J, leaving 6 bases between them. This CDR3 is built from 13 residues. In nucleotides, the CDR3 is TGTGCCAGCAGTCCGCACAGCACAGATACGCAGTATTTT. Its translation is CASSPHSTDTQYF.

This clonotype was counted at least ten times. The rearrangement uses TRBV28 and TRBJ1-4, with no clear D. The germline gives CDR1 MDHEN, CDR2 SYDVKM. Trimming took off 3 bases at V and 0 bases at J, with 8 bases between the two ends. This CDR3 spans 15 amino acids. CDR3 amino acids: CASSFLGATNEKLFF. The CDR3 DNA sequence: TGTGCCAGCAGTTTCCTGGGCGCAACTAATGAAAAACTGTTTTTT.

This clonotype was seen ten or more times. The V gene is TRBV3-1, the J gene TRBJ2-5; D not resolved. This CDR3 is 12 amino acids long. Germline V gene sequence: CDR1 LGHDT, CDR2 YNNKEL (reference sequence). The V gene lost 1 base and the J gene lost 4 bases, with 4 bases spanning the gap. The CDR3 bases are TGTGCCAGCAGCCAAGCGGGAGAGACCCAGTACTTC. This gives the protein CASSQAGETQYF.

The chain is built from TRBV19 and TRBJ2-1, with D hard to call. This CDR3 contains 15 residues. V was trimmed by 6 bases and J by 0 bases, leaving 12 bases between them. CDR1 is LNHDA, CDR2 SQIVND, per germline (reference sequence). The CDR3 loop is CASSLDARSYNEQFF. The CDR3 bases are TGTGCCAGTAGCTTGGACGCACGCTCCTACAATGAGCAGTTCTTC.

The CDR3 protein is CATSDPAAGGADTQYF. The DNA for the CDR3 is TGTGCCACCAGTGATCCCGCAGCGGGAGGGGCAGATACGCAGTATTTT. The gene calls are TRBV24-1 and TRBJ2-3; 10 bases agree with TRBD2. CDR1 and CDR2 (germline): KGHDR, SFDVKD. The V and J ends lost 3 bases and 4 bases, in that order; junction bases with no gene match: 6. This CDR3 contains 16 residues.

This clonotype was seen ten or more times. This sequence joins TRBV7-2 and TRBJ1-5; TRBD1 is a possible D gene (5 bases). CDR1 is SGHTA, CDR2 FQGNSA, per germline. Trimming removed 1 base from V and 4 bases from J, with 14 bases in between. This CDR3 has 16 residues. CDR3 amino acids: CASSLGPGTVNQPQHF. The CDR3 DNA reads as TGTGCCAGCAGCTTAGGACCGGGGACGGTTAATCAGCCCCAGCATTTT.

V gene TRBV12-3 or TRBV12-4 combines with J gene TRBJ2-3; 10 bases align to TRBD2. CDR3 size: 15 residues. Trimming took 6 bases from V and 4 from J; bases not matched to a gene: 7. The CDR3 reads CASSYKAGGPDTQYF. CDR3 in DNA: TGTGCCAGCAGCTACAAAGCGGGAGGGCCAGATACGCAGTATTTT.

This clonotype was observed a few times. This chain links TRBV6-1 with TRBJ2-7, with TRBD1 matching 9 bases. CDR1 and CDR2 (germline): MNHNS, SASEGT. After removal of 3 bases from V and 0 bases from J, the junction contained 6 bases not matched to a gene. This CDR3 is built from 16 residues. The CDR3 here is CASSEPGTGSSYEQYV. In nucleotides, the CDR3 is TGTGCCAGCAGTGAGCCCGGGACAGGGAGCTCCTACGAGCAGTACGTC.

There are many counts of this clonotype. The CDR3 DNA follows: TGTGCCAGCAGCTCCTACGGGACCGGGGGAGCGGGCGGCTACACCTTC. This encodes CASSSYGTGGAGGYTF. This chain uses TRBV12-3 or TRBV12-4 with TRBJ1-2; D is perhaps TRBD1 (5 bases). The CDR3 length is 16 residues. V lost 6 bases to trimming and J lost 8 bases, with 25 bases between them.

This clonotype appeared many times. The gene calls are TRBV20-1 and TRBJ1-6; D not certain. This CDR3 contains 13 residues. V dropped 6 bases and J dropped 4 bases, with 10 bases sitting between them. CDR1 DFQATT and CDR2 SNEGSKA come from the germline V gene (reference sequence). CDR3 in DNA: TGCAGTGCCCCATCCCCGTATAATTCACCCCTCCACTTT. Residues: CSAPSPYNSPLHF.

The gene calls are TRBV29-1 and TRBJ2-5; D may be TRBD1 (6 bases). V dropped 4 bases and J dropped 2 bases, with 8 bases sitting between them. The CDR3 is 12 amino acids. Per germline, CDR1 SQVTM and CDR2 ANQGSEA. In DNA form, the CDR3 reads TGCAGCGTTGGACAGGTTCAAGAGACCCAGTACTTC. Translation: CSVGQVQETQYF.

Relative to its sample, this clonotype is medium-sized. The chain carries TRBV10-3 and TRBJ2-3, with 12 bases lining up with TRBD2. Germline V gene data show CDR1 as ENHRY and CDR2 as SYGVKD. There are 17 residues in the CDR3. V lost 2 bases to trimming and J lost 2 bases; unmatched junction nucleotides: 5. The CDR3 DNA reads TGTGCCATCAGTGAGCCACTAGCGGGGGGAAACACAGATACGCAGTATTTT. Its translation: CAISEPLAGGNTDTQYF.

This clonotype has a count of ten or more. CDR3 bases: TGTGCCAGCAGCCCAAGCTCAGGGTCTCTAGCCAAAAACATTCAGTACTTC. Translated: CASSPSSGSLAKNIQYF. The V call is TRBV28, the J call TRBJ2-4; the D gene is possibly TRBD1 (5 bases). Trimming removed 6 bases at V and 0 bases at J, with 18 bases between. Germline assignment: CDR1 MDHEN and CDR2 SYDVKM. The CDR3 length is 17 residues.

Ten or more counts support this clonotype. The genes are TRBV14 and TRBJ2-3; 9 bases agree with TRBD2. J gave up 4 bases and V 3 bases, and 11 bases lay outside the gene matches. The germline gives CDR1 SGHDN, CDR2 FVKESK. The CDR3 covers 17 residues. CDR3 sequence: CASSQMSPGLAADTQYF. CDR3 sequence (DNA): TGTGCCAGCAGCCAGATGAGTCCGGGACTAGCTGCAGATACGCAGTATTTT.

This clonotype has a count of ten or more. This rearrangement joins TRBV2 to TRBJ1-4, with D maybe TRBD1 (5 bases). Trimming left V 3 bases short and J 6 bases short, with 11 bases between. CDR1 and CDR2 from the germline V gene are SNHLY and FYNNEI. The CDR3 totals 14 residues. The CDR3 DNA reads TGTGCCAGCAGTGAGGGACCGGGGTATGAAAAACTGTTTTTT. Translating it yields CASSEGPGYEKLFF.

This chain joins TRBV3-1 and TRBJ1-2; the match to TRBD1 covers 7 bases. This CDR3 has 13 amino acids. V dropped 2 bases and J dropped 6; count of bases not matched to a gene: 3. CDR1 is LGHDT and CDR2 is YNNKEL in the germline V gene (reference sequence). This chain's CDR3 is CASSQRGPDGYTF. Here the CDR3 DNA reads TGTGCCAGCAGCCAAAGGGGGCCGGATGGCTACACCTTC.

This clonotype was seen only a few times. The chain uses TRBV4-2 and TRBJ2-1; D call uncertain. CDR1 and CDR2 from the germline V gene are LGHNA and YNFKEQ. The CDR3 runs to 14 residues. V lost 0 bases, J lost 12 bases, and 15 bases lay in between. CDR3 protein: CASSQESARTSQFF. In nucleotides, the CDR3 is TGTGCCAGCAGCCAAGAGTCGGCGCGAACCTCGCAGTTCTTC.